This TCR beta chain was retrieved from a study of CD8 T cells in Susac syndrome. With random hexamers, about 0.5 to 1 ug RNA was reverse transcribed. Amplification of TCR beta CDR3 used immunoSEQ multiplex PCR across 54 Vbeta and 13 Jbeta. TCRdb recomputed calls from the immunoSEQ multiplex PCR reads with MiXCR, one row per CDR3 protein. The sample records over 350,000 distinct CDR3 sequences, 85% being singletons. Peripheral blood CD8+ and CD4+ T cells were profiled by TCR beta sequencing. TEMRA cells were FACS-enriched, with CD8+ and CD4+ T cells isolated negatively. Study-wide points: Regarding the TCR sequencing and HLA analysis, the study admitted that a relatively small number of individuals were involved.

Comment on this clonotype: Its specificity is unknown.

The sequenced sample was CD8+ T cells from PBMCs. This receptor was taken from a human donor with multiple sclerosis.

CDR3 sequence (DNA): TGCAGTGCTATCAGGCAGGGCTACGAGCAGTACTTC. Translation: CSAIRQGYEQYF. The chain is built from TRBV20-1 and TRBJ2-7; D possibly corresponds to TRBD1 (5 bases). Looked up from germline, CDR1 is DFQATT and CDR2 is SNEGSKA (reference sequence). Trimming removed 4 bases from V and 3 bases from J, with 10 bases in between. CDR3 size: 12 residues.